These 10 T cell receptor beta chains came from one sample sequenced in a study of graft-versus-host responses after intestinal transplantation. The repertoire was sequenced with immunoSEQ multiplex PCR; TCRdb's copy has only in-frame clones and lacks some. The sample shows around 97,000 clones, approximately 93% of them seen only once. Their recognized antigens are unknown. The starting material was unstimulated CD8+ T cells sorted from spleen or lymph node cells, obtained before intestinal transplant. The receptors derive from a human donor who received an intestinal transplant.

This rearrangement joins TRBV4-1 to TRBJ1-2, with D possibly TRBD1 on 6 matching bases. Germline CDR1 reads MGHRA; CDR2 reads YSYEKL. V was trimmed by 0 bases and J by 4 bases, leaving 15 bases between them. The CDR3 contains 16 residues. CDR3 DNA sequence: TGCGCCAGCAGCCAAGATCGGGGGCAGGCGCCCTATGGCTACACCTTC. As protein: CASSQDRGQAPYGYTF.

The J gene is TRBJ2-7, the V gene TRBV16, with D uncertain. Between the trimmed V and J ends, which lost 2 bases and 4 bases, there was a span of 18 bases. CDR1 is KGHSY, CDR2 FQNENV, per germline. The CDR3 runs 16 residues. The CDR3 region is CASSQVKVSTFYEQYF. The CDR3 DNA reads TGTGCCAGCAGCCAAGTGAAGGTATCGACCTTTTACGAGCAGTACTTC.

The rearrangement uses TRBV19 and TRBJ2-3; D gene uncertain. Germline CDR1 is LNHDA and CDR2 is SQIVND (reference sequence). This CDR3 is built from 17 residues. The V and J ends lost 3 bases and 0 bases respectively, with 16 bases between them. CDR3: CASSILDGIVSTDTQYF. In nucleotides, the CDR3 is TGTGCCAGTAGTATCCTGGACGGAATAGTAAGCACAGATACGCAGTATTTT.

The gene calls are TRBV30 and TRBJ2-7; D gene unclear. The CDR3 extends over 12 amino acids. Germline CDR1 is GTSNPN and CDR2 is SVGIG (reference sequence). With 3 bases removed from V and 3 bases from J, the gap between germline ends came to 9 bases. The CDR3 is CAWSKTLYEQYF. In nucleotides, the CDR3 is TGTGCCTGGAGCAAGACTCTCTACGAGCAGTACTTC.

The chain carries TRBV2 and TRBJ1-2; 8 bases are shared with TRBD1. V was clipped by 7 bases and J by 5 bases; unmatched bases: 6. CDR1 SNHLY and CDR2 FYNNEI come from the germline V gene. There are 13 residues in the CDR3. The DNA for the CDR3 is TGTGCCAGCACGGGACAGGATGAATATGGCTACACCTTC. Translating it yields CASTGQDEYGYTF.

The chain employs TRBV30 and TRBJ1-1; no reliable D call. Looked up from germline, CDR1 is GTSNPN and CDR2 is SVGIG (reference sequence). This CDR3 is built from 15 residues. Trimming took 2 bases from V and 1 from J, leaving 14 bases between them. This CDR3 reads CAWSLKAPWNTEAFF. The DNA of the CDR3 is TGTGCCTGGAGTCTCAAGGCACCCTGGAACACTGAAGCTTTCTTT.

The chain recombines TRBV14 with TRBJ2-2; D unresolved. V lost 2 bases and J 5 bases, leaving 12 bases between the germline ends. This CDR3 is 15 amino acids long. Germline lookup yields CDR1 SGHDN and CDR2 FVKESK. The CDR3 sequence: CASSQYRAQTGELFF. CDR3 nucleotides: TGTGCCAGCAGCCAATACCGGGCCCAGACCGGGGAGCTGTTTTTT.

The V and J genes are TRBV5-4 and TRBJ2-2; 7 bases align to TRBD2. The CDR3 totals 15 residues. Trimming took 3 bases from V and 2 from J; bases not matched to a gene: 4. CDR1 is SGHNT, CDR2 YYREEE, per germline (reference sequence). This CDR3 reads CASSSGGENTGELFF. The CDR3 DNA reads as TGTGCCAGCAGCTCGGGGGGAGAAAACACCGGGGAGCTGTTTTTT. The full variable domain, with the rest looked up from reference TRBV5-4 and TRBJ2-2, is ETGVTQSPTHLIKTRGQQVTLRCSSQSGHNTVSWYQQALGQGPQFIFQYYREEENGRGNFPPRFSGLQFPNYSSELNVNALELDDSALYLCASSSGGENTGELFFGEGSRLTVL.

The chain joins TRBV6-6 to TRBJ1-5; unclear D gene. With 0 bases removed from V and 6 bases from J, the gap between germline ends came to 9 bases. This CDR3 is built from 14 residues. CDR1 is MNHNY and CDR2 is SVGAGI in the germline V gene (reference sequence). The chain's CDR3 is CASSYSLEGQPQHF. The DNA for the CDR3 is TGTGCCAGCAGTTACTCTCTAGAGGGTCAGCCCCAGCATTTT.

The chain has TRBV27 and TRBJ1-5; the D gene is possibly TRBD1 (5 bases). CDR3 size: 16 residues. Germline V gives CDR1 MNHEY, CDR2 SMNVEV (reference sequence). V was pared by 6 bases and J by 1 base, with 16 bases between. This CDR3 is CASREAGLLSNQPQHF. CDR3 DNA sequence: TGTGCCAGCAGGGAAGCAGGGTTGTTAAGCAATCAGCCCCAGCATTTT.